The text below deals with one T cell receptor (beta chain). Its antigen remains unknown. Tumor samples were obtained before definitive surgery or chemotherapy. Libraries were prepared by immunoSEQ multiplex PCR; TCRdb keeps only in-frame clonotypes and omits some of them. The sample includes over 6,000 clones, almost 80% seen only once; the top ten take less than 6%. This sample stems from a study of high-grade serous ovarian cancer treatment subgroups. Study in general: Each sample yielded on average about 7,000 unique TCR beta rearrangements from 11,000 to 15,000 reads.

General study results and limits: Only CDR3 was analyzed; CDR1 and CDR2 were not. These tumor repertoires lack spatial information from bulk sequencing.

The CDR3 extends over 13 amino acids. The V gene's germline CDR1 is SGHVS and CDR2 FQNEAQ. The V gene lost 7 bases and the J gene lost 1 base, with 10 bases spanning the gap. The V and J genes are TRBV7-8 and TRBJ2-5; no firm D call. This sequence originates from a human donor with high-grade serous ovarian cancer. Source material: tumor tissue. CDR3 residues: CASTDDRQETQYF. DNA of the CDR3: TGTGCCAGCACCGACGACCGCCAAGAGACCCAGTACTTC.